The next 23 T cell receptor beta chains were all read from a single sample in a study of T cell changes during pregnancy in multiple sclerosis. Sequenced by immunoSEQ multiplex PCR; TCRdb stores in-frame clones only, minus some. The sample holds 35,000 to 50,000 clones; more than 85% are singletons and the top ten take around 1.8%. Sequencing used CD4+ T cells from peripheral blood mononuclear cells, obtained after pregnancy. These receptors were obtained from a female donor in good health, enrolled as a control in a pregnancy study.

This CDR3 is CASSQPGKNTEAFF. CDR3 in DNA: TGCGCCAGCAGCCAGCCCGGGAAAAACACTGAAGCTTTCTTT. The gene calls are TRBV4-1 and TRBJ1-1; no firm D call. The CDR3 is 14 amino acids. Trimming left V 3 bases short and J 2 bases short, with 10 bases between. Germline values: CDR1 MGHRA, CDR2 YSYEKL.

The chain employs TRBV19 and TRBJ2-2; 8 bases are a match to TRBD2. V gave up 3 bases and J gave up 3 bases; unmatched junction bases: 3. The CDR3 has 15 amino acids. Germline values: CDR1 LNHDA, CDR2 SQIVND (reference sequence). The CDR3 DNA is TGTGCCAGTAGTATCGGGAGGGACTACACCGGGGAGCTGTTTTTT. Its protein is CASSIGRDYTGELFF.

V usage is TRBV2 and J usage is TRBJ1-5; TRBD1 matches at 7 bases. V trimming: 7 bases; J trimming: 3 bases; junction bases outside the gene matches: 6. The germline CDR1 and CDR2 sequences are SNHLY and FYNNEI. The CDR3 is 14 residues long. The DNA of the CDR3 is TGTGCCAGCAAATATGACAGGGACAATCAGCCCCAGCATTTT. Encoded protein: CASKYDRDNQPQHF.

This clone was picked up one time. The rearrangement links TRBV7-9 to TRBJ2-2, with a possible D match to TRBD1 (6 bases). V was trimmed by 4 bases and J by 6 bases, leaving 15 bases between them. The CDR3 is 15 residues long. CDR1 is SEHNR, CDR2 FQNEAQ, per germline (reference sequence). The CDR3 nucleotides are TGTGCCAGCAGCTCACGGACAGTCGACCCCGGGGAGCTGTTTTTT. Its translation is CASSSRTVDPGELFF.

The chain couples TRBV7-9 to TRBJ1-1; D not certain. With 7 bases removed from V and 4 bases from J, the gap between germline ends came to 16 bases. This CDR3 contains 14 residues. Germline CDR1 is SEHNR and CDR2 is FQNEAQ (reference sequence). Here the CDR3 DNA reads TGTGCCAGCACCACTAGCGGAGGTCCCACTGAAGCTTTCTTT. It encodes CASTTSGGPTEAFF. Looking up the rest from reference TRBV7-9 and TRBJ1-1 gives the full variable domain: DTGVSQNPRHKITKRGQNVTFRCDPISEHNRLYWYRQTLGQGPEFLTYFQNEAQLEKSRLLSDRFSAERPKGSFSTLEIQRTEQGDSAMYLCASTTSGGPTEAFFGQGTRLTVV.

The chain recombines TRBV4-3 with TRBJ2-2, with 10 nucleotides matching TRBD1. This CDR3 spans 17 amino acids. Germline CDR1 reads LGHNA; CDR2 reads YSLEER. J lost 5 bases, V lost 0 bases, and 6 bases had no gene match. The CDR3 loop reads CASSQDRQGARTGELFF. For the CDR3, the DNA is TGCGCCAGCAGCCAAGATCGACAGGGGGCGAGGACCGGGGAGCTGTTTTTT.

V gene TRBV28 combines with J gene TRBJ1-5; 7 bases agree with TRBD1. V lost 2 bases, J lost 4 bases, and 11 bases stayed unmatched. Germline V gives CDR1 MDHEN, CDR2 SYDVKM. CDR3 size: 17 residues. The CDR3 region is CASSLGRPGQRNQPQHF. The DNA of the CDR3 is TGTGCCAGCAGTTTAGGGAGACCGGGACAGCGGAATCAGCCCCAGCATTTT.

J is TRBJ1-2 and V is TRBV7-9, with 8 bases that match TRBD1. Unmatched junction bases numbered 24, after V lost 6 bases and J lost 6 bases. Germline V gene sequence: CDR1 SEHNR, CDR2 FQNEAQ (reference sequence). This CDR3 has 19 residues. CDR3 coding DNA: TGTGCCAGCAGTTTACAAGGAAGAGGGAACAGGGGGGGAGTCGATGGCTACACCTTC. It yields the protein CASSLQGRGNRGGVDGYTF.

The chain couples TRBV18 to TRBJ1-6, with D maybe TRBD1 (5 bases). Per the germline V gene, CDR1 is KGHSH and CDR2 is LQKENI. This CDR3 is built from 13 residues. V was shortened by 3 bases and J by 16 bases, with 16 bases between the two germline ends. The CDR3 sequence: CASSPRDLEDLHF. The CDR3 region has the DNA TGTGCCAGCTCACCTAGGGACTTAGAAGATCTCCACTTT.

This sequence joins TRBV9 and TRBJ2-1, with a weak D call TRBD2 (6 bases). The CDR3 runs to 14 residues. Germline V gene lookup returns CDR1 SGDLS and CDR2 YYNGEE. V was clipped by 0 bases and J by 7 bases, with 11 bases between them. This CDR3 is CASSVALAGNEQFF. CDR3 coding DNA: TGTGCCAGCAGCGTAGCACTAGCCGGGAATGAGCAGTTCTTC. The full variable domain, rest sourced from reference TRBV9 and TRBJ2-1, is DSGVTQTPKHLITATGQRVTLRCSPRSGDLSVYWYQQSLDQGLQFLIQYYNGEERAKGNILERFSAQQFPDLHSELNLSSLELGDSALYFCASSVALAGNEQFFGPGTRLTVL.

CDR3: CSVDQQGRGLREQFF. The CDR3 nucleotides are TGCAGCGTTGACCAGCAGGGAAGGGGACTTCGGGAGCAGTTCTTC. V usage is TRBV29-1 and J usage is TRBJ2-1, with TRBD2 as a possible D gene (6 bases). The CDR3 sequence is 15 residues long. The V and J ends lost 3 bases and 10 bases respectively, with 22 bases between them. Germline V gene lookup returns CDR1 SQVTM and CDR2 ANQGSEA.

This clone was seen once. The chain couples TRBV11-2 to TRBJ1-4; 10 bases are a match to TRBD1. The CDR3 contains 16 residues. With 4 bases clipped from V and 7 bases from J, the junction kept 9 bases outside the gene matches. Germline CDR1 SGHAT, CDR2 FQNNGV. The CDR3 nucleotides are TGTGCCAGCAGCTCGCTGCGGGACAGGGGACGTGAAAAACTGTTTTTT. This codes for CASSSLRDRGREKLFF.

This chain uses TRBV19 with TRBJ2-2; 9 bases line up with TRBD2. The CDR3 contains 19 residues. Germline V gene data show CDR1 as LNHDA and CDR2 as SQIVND (reference sequence). Trimming at V came to 5 bases and at J to 3 bases, leaving 16 bases not matched to a gene. This CDR3 reads CASSVRGGRAFLYTGELFF. The CDR3, as DNA: TGTGCCAGTAGTGTACGTGGCGGGAGGGCCTTTTTGTACACCGGGGAGCTGTTTTTT. The complete variable domain, with remaining parts taken from reference TRBV19 and TRBJ2-2, reads DGGITQSPKYLFRKEGQNVTLSCEQNLNHDAMYWYRQDPGQGLRLIYYSQIVNDFQKGDIAEGYSVSREKKESFPLTVTSAQKNPTAFYLCASSVRGGRAFLYTGELFFGEGSRLTVL.

The rearrangement uses TRBV7-8 and TRBJ1-3; no reliable D call. In germline, CDR1 is SGHVS, CDR2 FQNEAQ. V lost 5 bases and J lost 4, with 12 bases in between. The CDR3 covers 14 residues. CDR3 region: CASSTEVAGNTIYF. CDR3 sequence (DNA): TGTGCCAGCAGCACGGAGGTAGCCGGAAACACCATATATTTT.

The chain employs TRBV27 and TRBJ1-2; 9 bases line up with TRBD1. Germline assignment: CDR1 MNHEY and CDR2 SMNVEV (reference sequence). J was trimmed by 8 bases and V by 6 bases; bases with no gene match: 10. The CDR3 has 14 amino acids. Here the CDR3 reads CASSTDRGSGGYTF. In DNA, the CDR3 is TGTGCCAGCAGCACCGACAGGGGGTCGGGCGGCTACACCTTC.

V usage is TRBV2 and J usage is TRBJ2-2; 7 bases align to TRBD1. Germline CDR1 is SNHLY and CDR2 is FYNNEI. The CDR3 has 14 residues. V dropped 6 bases and J dropped 6; count of bases not matched to a gene: 7. CDR3 loop: CASRAQGVSGELFF. CDR3 DNA sequence: TGTGCCAGCAGAGCTCAGGGGGTTTCCGGGGAGCTGTTTTTT.

The genes are TRBV2 and TRBJ2-7, with TRBD2 as a possible D gene (6 bases). The CDR3 has 15 residues. The V gene lost 9 bases and the J gene lost 1 base, with 19 bases spanning the gap. In germline, CDR1 is SNHLY, CDR2 FYNNEI. The chain's CDR3 is CARDTGTEGSYEQYF. The CDR3 DNA follows: TGTGCCAGGGACACCGGGACGGAGGGTTCCTACGAGCAGTACTTC. Variable domain in full (rest from reference TRBV2 and TRBJ2-7): EPEVTQTPSHQVTQMGQEVILRCVPISNHLYFYWYRQILGQKVEFLVSFYNNEISEKSEIFDDQFSVERPDGSNFTLKIRSTKLEDSAMYFCARDTGTEGSYEQYFGPGTRLTVT.

The chain combines TRBV27 with TRBJ1-1, with a tentative D call TRBD1 (5 bases). Germline-derived CDR1 and CDR2 are MNHEY and SMNVEV (reference sequence). This CDR3 has 15 amino acids. V shed 3 bases and J shed 3 bases, with 14 bases lying between them. CDR3 loop: CASSFRGELYTEAFF. The CDR3 coding sequence is TGTGCCAGCAGTTTTCGGGGGGAATTGTACACTGAAGCTTTCTTT.

The V and J genes are TRBV13 and TRBJ2-3; 7 bases line up with TRBD1. The CDR3 runs to 14 residues. Per the germline V gene, CDR1 is PRHDT and CDR2 is FYEKMQ (reference sequence). Trimming took 5 bases from V and 4 from J; bases not matched to a gene: 6. The CDR3 here is CASSVRQGSDTQYF. As DNA, the CDR3 is TGTGCCAGCAGCGTCCGACAGGGATCAGATACGCAGTATTTT.

CDR3 DNA: TGTGCCAGCAGTGGCCAGGGCCCGACGAAGCAGTACTTC. Amino acids: CASSGQGPTKQYF. The chain links TRBV2 to TRBJ2-7; D is possibly TRBD1 (5 bases). The CDR3 has 13 amino acids. V was shortened by 4 bases and J by 8 bases, with 15 bases between the two germline ends. The germline CDR1 and CDR2 sequences are SNHLY and FYNNEI.

The chain links TRBV5-4 to TRBJ2-1, with D perhaps TRBD1 (6 bases). Germline CDR1 is SGHNT and CDR2 is YYREEE (reference sequence). V dropped 4 bases and J dropped 6 bases, with 8 bases sitting between them. The CDR3 has 12 residues. The DNA of the CDR3 is TGTGCCAGCAGCCCGACAGGCAATGAGCAGTTCTTC. Amino acid sequence: CASSPTGNEQFF.

The chain recombines TRBV5-1 with TRBJ2-3, with D maybe TRBD1 (6 bases). The V end was cut by 5 bases, the J end by 4 bases, with 14 bases between. The CDR3 spans 14 residues. Germline V gene data show CDR1 as SGHRS and CDR2 as YFSETQ. CDR3 nucleotide sequence: TGCGCCAGCAGGGGAGAGGGGGTAGCAGATACGCAGTATTTT. Translated: CASRGEGVADTQYF. Filled out from reference TRBV5-1 and TRBJ2-3, the complete variable domain reads KAGVTQTPRYLIKTRGQQVTLSCSPISGHRSVSWYQQTPGQGLQFLFEYFSETQRNKGNFPGRFSGRQFSNSRSEMNVSTLELGDSALYLCASRGEGVADTQYFGPGTRLTVL.

This clone occurred a few times. The chain carries TRBV7-2 and TRBJ1-1, with 10 positions matching TRBD1. The CDR3 consists of 13 residues. V gave up 8 bases and J gave up 5 bases; unmatched junction bases: 5. CDR1 and CDR2 (germline): SGHTA, FQGNSA. The chain's CDR3 is CASGTGQGTEAFF. The CDR3 DNA sequence: TGTGCCAGCGGGACGGGACAGGGGACTGAAGCTTTCTTT.